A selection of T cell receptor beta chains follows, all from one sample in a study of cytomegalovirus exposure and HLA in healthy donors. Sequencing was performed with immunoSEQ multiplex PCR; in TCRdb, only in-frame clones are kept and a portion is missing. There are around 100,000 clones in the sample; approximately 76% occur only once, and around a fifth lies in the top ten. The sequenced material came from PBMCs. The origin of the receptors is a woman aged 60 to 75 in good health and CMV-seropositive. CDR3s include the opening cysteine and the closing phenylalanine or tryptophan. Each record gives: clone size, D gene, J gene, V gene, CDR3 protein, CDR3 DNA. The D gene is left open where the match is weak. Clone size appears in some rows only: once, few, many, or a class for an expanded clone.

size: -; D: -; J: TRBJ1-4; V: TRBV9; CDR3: CASSKLQGSGEKLFF; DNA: TGTGCCAGCAGTAAACTACAGGGTAGTGGCGAAAAACTGTTTTTT
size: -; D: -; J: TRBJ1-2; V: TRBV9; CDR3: CASSPGLNYGYTF; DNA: TGTGCCAGCAGCCCAGGGTTAAACTATGGCTACACCTTC
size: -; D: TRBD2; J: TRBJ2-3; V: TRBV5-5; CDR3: CASSLEELAGTRADTQYF; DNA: TGTGCCAGCAGCTTAGAAGAACTAGCGGGGACTCGGGCAGATACGCAGTATTTT
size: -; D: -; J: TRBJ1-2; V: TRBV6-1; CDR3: CASSERGREGYTF; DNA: TGTGCCAGCAGTGAGCGGGGGCGAGAAGGCTACACCTTC
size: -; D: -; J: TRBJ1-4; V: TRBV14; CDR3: CASSQDDISMRKLFF; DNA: TGTGCCAGCAGCCAAGATGACATATCAATGAGAAAACTGTTTTTT
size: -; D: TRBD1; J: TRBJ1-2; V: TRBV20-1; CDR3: CSARQGDGYTF; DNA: TGCAGTGCAAGACAGGGGGATGGCTACACCTTC
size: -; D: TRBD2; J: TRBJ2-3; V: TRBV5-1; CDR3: CASSPDPSGRKKRTDTQYF; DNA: TGCGCCAGCAGCCCGGACCCTAGCGGGAGGAAGAAGAGGACAGATACGCAGTATTTT
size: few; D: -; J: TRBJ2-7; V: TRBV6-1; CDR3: CASTSGIIYEQYF; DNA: TGTGCCAGCACGTCAGGGATAATCTACGAGCAGTACTTC
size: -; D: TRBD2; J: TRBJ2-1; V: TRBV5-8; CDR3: CASSRGTSGATGFF; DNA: TGTGCCAGCAGCCGAGGGACTAGCGGGGCCACCGGGTTCTTC
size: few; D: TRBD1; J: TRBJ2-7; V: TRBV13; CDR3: CASSLGYTNPGQGYEQYF; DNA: TGTGCCAGCAGCTTAGGCTACACAAACCCGGGACAGGGCTACGAGCAGTACTTC
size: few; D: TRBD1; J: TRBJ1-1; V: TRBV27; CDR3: CASTTTGVMEAFF; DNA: TGTGCCAGCACTACGACAGGGGTCATGGAAGCTTTCTTT
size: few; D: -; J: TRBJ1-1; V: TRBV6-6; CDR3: CASSSPRGHMNTEAFF; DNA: TGTGCCAGCAGCTCTCCGCGGGGCCACATGAACACTGAAGCTTTCTTT
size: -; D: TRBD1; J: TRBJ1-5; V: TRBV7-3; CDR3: CASSAGGVNQPQHF; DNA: TGTGCCAGCAGCGCAGGGGGCGTCAATCAGCCCCAGCATTTT
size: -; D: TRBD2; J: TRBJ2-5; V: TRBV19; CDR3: CASSMPPGTREETQYF; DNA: TGTGCCAGTAGTATGCCGCCGGGGACTAGGGAAGAGACCCAGTACTTC
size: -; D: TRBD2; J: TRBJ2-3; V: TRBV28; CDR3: CASSLGLAQQYF; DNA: TGTGCCAGCAGTTTGGGACTAGCCCAGCAGTATTTT
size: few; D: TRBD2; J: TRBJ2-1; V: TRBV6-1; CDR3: CASSELAGGYNEQFF; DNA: TGTGCCAGCAGTGAACTAGCGGGAGGCTACAATGAGCAGTTCTTC
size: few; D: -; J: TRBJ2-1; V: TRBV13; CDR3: CASSFGHHEQFF; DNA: TGTGCCAGCAGCTTTGGGCACCATGAGCAGTTCTTC
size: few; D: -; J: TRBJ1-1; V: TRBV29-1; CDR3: CSGTVNTEAFF; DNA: TGCAGCGGAACAGTGAACACTGAAGCTTTCTTT
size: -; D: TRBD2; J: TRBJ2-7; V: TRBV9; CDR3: CASSSRSLAGVGEQYF; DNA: TGTGCCAGCAGCTCGCGCTCCCTAGCGGGAGTAGGGGAGCAGTACTTC
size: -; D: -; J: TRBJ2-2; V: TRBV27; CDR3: CASRTQENTGELFF; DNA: TGTGCCAGCAGAACACAGGAGAACACCGGGGAGCTGTTTTTT
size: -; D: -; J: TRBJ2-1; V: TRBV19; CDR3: CASSWDNTYNEQFF; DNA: TGTGCCAGTAGCTGGGACAATACCTACAATGAGCAGTTCTTC
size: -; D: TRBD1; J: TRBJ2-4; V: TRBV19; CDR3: CASSTPPGQENIQYF; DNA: TGTGCCAGTAGTACCCCCCCCGGACAGGAAAACATTCAGTACTTC